Listed here are 23 T cell receptor beta chains from one sample, sequenced in a study of STAT5B mutations in CD4+ large granular lymphocyte leukemia. Produced via immunoSEQ multiplex PCR; TCRdb's table is partial and in-frame only. This table has about 40,000 clones, roughly 81% appearing once. The source material was CD4+ T cells from blood buffy coats. The receptors originated from a human donor in good health.

The chain has TRBV7-9 and TRBJ1-5; TRBD1 matches 11 bases. This CDR3 spans 15 amino acids. The V segment lost 5 bases and the J segment 9 bases; nucleotides outside the gene matches: 9. Germline lookup yields CDR1 SEHNR and CDR2 FQNEAQ (reference sequence). CDR3 amino acids: CASSPTGQGVGPQHF. The CDR3 DNA reads TGTGCCAGCAGCCCGACGGGACAGGGGGTTGGGCCCCAGCATTTT.

This chain joins TRBV5-1 and TRBJ1-2, with D possibly being TRBD1 (6 bases). V was clipped by 0 bases and J by 4 bases, with 10 bases between them. There are 14 residues in the CDR3. Germline V gives CDR1 SGHRS, CDR2 YFSETQ. The CDR3 here is CASSLEGEAYGYTF. The CDR3 nucleotides read TGCGCCAGCAGCTTGGAGGGGGAGGCCTATGGCTACACCTTC.

The chain couples TRBV5-1 to TRBJ1-3; D is unresolved. This CDR3 comprises 15 residues. CDR1 SGHRS and CDR2 YFSETQ come from the germline V gene. Trimming took 0 bases from V and 0 from J, leaving 7 bases between them. CDR3: CASSLARSSGNTIYF. CDR3 bases: TGCGCCAGCAGCTTGGCCAGGAGCTCTGGAAACACCATATATTTT. Full variable domain (missing parts from reference TRBV5-1 and TRBJ1-3): KAGVTQTPRYLIKTRGQQVTLSCSPISGHRSVSWYQQTPGQGLQFLFEYFSETQRNKGNFPGRFSGRQFSNSRSEMNVSTLELGDSALYLCASSLARSSGNTIYFGEGSWLTVV.

V usage is TRBV5-1 and J usage is TRBJ1-1; D possibly corresponds to TRBD1 (5 bases). The length of the CDR3 is 14 residues. Germline V gives CDR1 SGHRS, CDR2 YFSETQ. Trimming stripped 2 bases from V and 2 bases from J, with 10 bases between. The chain's CDR3 is CASSFQQANTEAFF. The CDR3 region has the DNA TGCGCCAGCAGCTTTCAACAGGCTAACACTGAAGCTTTCTTT.

This rearrangement joins TRBV5-1 to TRBJ2-2; 7 bases match TRBD2. The CDR3 runs to 18 residues. V dropped 3 bases and J dropped 3; count of bases not matched to a gene: 14. CDR1 and CDR2 (germline): SGHRS, YFSETQ. Here the CDR3 reads CASSWTGVAGDYTGELFF. For the CDR3, the DNA is TGCGCCAGCAGCTGGACGGGGGTAGCGGGCGATTACACCGGGGAGCTGTTTTTT.

The chain combines TRBV9 with TRBJ2-1; tentatively, D is TRBD1 or TRBD2 (7 bases each). The germline V gene encodes CDR1 SGDLS and CDR2 YYNGEE. V lost 3 bases, J lost 2 bases, and 15 bases lay in between. This CDR3 is built from 16 residues. Here the CDR3 DNA reads TGTGCCAGCAGCGCCGGGGAGGGGGCCCCCTACAATGAGCAGTTCTTC. Encoded protein: CASSAGEGAPYNEQFF.

V and J are TRBV2 and TRBJ2-7; D uncertain. The V end was cut by 5 bases, the J end by 0 bases, with 11 bases between. Germline assignment: CDR1 SNHLY and CDR2 FYNNEI. CDR3 length equals 14 residues. DNA for the CDR3: TGTGCCAGCAGTCCCGGACCATCCTCCTACGAGCAGTACTTC. Amino acids: CASSPGPSSYEQYF.

The sample holds a few counts of this clone. The chain combines TRBV5-8 with TRBJ2-1; possible D gene TRBD2, 5 bases. CDR3 length: 12 amino acids. With 4 bases removed from V and 9 bases from J, the gap between germline ends came to 11 bases. Per germline, CDR1 SGHTS and CDR2 YDEGEE. Here the CDR3 reads CASSRARAEQFF. The CDR3 nucleotides are TGTGCCAGCAGCCGAGCGCGGGCTGAGCAGTTCTTC.

The V call is TRBV7-2, the J call TRBJ1-2; no clear D gene. The V and J ends lost 3 bases and 4 bases respectively, with 21 bases between them. The CDR3 runs 17 residues. CDR1 SGHTA and CDR2 FQGNSA come from the germline V gene. This CDR3 reads CASSLVQSELTTYGYTF. In nucleotides, the CDR3 is TGTGCCAGCAGCTTGGTCCAATCGGAACTTACCACCTATGGCTACACCTTC. The entire variable domain, with the rest obtained from reference TRBV7-2 and TRBJ1-2, is as follows: GAGVSQSPSNKVTEKGKDVELRCDPISGHTALYWYRQSLGQGLEFLIYFQGNSAPDKSGLPSDRFSAERTGGSVSTLTIQRTQQEDSAVYLCASSLVQSELTTYGYTFGSGTRLTVV.

This chain links TRBV6-6 with TRBJ1-1, with D tentatively TRBD1 (6 bases). CDR1 and CDR2 from the germline V gene are MNHNY and SVGAGI (reference sequence). The CDR3 consists of 13 residues. V shed 4 bases and J shed 3 bases, with 9 bases lying between them. Here the CDR3 DNA reads TGTGCCAGCAGTTCCGGGGGCTACACTGAAGCTTTCTTT. The encoded protein is CASSSGGYTEAFF.

The chain employs TRBV4-1 and TRBJ1-4, with D perhaps matching TRBD1 (5 bases). Trimming stripped 0 bases from V and 5 bases from J, with 10 bases between. CDR3 size: 15 residues. Germline lookup yields CDR1 MGHRA and CDR2 YSYEKL. The CDR3 DNA follows: TGCGCCAGCAGCCAAGATGGGCAGGGAAATGAAAAACTGTTTTTT. Protein: CASSQDGQGNEKLFF.

The table lists this clone with a few counts. Written as DNA, the CDR3 is TGTGCCAGCGAGGGGGGTGGAAACATTCAGTACTTC. Amino acid sequence: CASEGGGNIQYF. The chain joins TRBV7-9 to TRBJ2-4; perhaps D is TRBD1 or TRBD2 (6 bases each). Germline lookup yields CDR1 SEHNR and CDR2 FQNEAQ (reference sequence). V gave up 8 bases and J gave up 6 bases, with 11 bases separating them. This CDR3 is built from 12 residues.

About this clone itself: Other DNA sequences from this sample encode an identical CDR3 as well. The rearrangement joins TRBV7-9 to TRBJ1-2; D may be TRBD1 (5 bases). V was trimmed by 1 base and J by 7 bases, leaving 10 bases between them. This CDR3 contains 13 residues. Germline V gene lookup returns CDR1 SEHNR and CDR2 FQNEAQ (reference sequence). CDR3 region: CASSLDGGGGYTF. The CDR3 DNA reads TGTGCCAGCAGCTTAGACGGGGGGGGTGGCTACACCTTC.

Only one count was recorded for this clone. The V gene is TRBV5-5, the J gene TRBJ2-7; D uncertain. Germline lookup yields CDR1 SGHKS and CDR2 YYEKEE (reference sequence). This CDR3 is 14 amino acids long. V lost 0 bases to trimming and J lost 2 bases, with 9 bases between them. CDR3 sequence (DNA): TGTGCCAGCAGCTTGGCCGAAGGCCCCTACGAGCAGTACTTC. Translation: CASSLAEGPYEQYF.

The chain has TRBV30 and TRBJ1-2; D is undetermined. This CDR3 contains 11 residues. CDR1 and CDR2 from the germline V gene are GTSNPN and SVGIG (reference sequence). The ends were cut back, 3 bases at V and 4 bases at J, with 6 bases in the middle. The CDR3 sequence: CAWSPSYGYTF. In DNA form, the CDR3 reads TGTGCCTGGAGCCCCAGCTATGGCTACACCTTC.

The chain has TRBV30 and TRBJ1-5, with 10 bases fitting TRBD1. V shed 5 bases and J 6 bases; nucleotides not matched to a gene: 7. Germline V lookup: CDR1 GTSNPN, CDR2 SVGIG (reference sequence). This CDR3 is built from 14 residues. The CDR3 DNA follows: TGTGCCTGGGGGGGGACAGGGGAGGTTCAGCCCCAGCATTTT. This translates into CAWGGTGEVQPQHF.

CDR3 loop: CASSASVQANEKLFF. The CDR3 DNA reads as TGTGCCAGCAGCGCCTCAGTACAGGCTAATGAAAAACTGTTTTTT. The chain links TRBV9 to TRBJ1-4; D is possibly TRBD1 (5 bases). Germline V gives CDR1 SGDLS, CDR2 YYNGEE. V lost 3 bases and J lost 3, with 12 bases in between. The length of the CDR3 is 15 residues.

The chain links TRBV5-1 to TRBJ1-4; no definite D call. The CDR3 runs to 12 residues. Germline V gene data show CDR1 as SGHRS and CDR2 as YFSETQ. Trimming took off 4 bases at V and 5 bases at J, with 6 bases between the two ends. CDR3 residues: CASSLTNEKLFF. The CDR3 DNA is TGCGCCAGCAGCCTTACAAATGAAAAACTGTTTTTT.

This clone appeared a few times. CDR3 in DNA: TGTGCCTGGAGTGAGGGAGAAAAACTGTTTTTT. Protein: CAWSEGEKLFF. The genes are TRBV30 and TRBJ1-4; no reliable D call. CDR1 is GTSNPN, CDR2 SVGIG, per germline (reference sequence). The V and J ends lost 1 base and 8 bases respectively, with 5 bases between them. The CDR3 has 11 amino acids.

The chain has TRBV28 and TRBJ1-1; D gene ambiguous. Per germline, CDR1 MDHEN and CDR2 SYDVKM. The CDR3 totals 14 residues. V was shortened by 4 bases and J by 7 bases, with 16 bases between the two germline ends. CDR3 loop: CASSSTWSHGEAFF. The CDR3 bases are TGTGCCAGCAGTTCTACGTGGAGCCATGGTGAAGCTTTCTTT. Full variable domain (rest looked up from reference TRBV28 and TRBJ1-1): DVKVTQSSRYLVKRTGEKVFLECVQDMDHENMFWYRQDPGLGLRLIYFSYDVKMKEKGDIPEGYSVSREKKERFSLILESASTNQTSMYLCASSSTWSHGEAFFGQGTRLTVV.

This chain connects TRBV7-8 to TRBJ1-5; no firm D call. This CDR3 is 13 amino acids long. CDR1 and CDR2 from the germline V gene are SGHVS and FQNEAQ. V shed 0 bases and J shed 11 bases, with 11 bases lying between them. CDR3: CASSLALGRAQHF. CDR3 bases: TGTGCCAGCAGCTTAGCGCTCGGGAGAGCCCAGCATTTT.

This clone was detected once. CDR3 bases: TGCGCCAGCAGAGAGGGCGGAACCCAAGAGACCCAGTACTTC. Amino acids: CASREGGTQETQYF. The chain joins TRBV5-1 to TRBJ2-5, with D possibly being TRBD2 (5 bases). Trimming took 5 bases from V and 1 from J, leaving 12 bases between them. The CDR3 is made up of 14 amino acids. The germline V gene encodes CDR1 SGHRS and CDR2 YFSETQ.

This clone was observed once. The chain uses TRBV10-3 and TRBJ1-4; unclear D gene. The V gene lost 2 bases and the J gene lost 8 bases, with 9 bases spanning the gap. This CDR3 spans 13 amino acids. Germline lookup yields CDR1 ENHRY and CDR2 SYGVKD. The CDR3 DNA reads TGTGCCATCAGTGAGGGGCAAGGAGAAAAACTGTTTTTT. It yields the protein CAISEGQGEKLFF.